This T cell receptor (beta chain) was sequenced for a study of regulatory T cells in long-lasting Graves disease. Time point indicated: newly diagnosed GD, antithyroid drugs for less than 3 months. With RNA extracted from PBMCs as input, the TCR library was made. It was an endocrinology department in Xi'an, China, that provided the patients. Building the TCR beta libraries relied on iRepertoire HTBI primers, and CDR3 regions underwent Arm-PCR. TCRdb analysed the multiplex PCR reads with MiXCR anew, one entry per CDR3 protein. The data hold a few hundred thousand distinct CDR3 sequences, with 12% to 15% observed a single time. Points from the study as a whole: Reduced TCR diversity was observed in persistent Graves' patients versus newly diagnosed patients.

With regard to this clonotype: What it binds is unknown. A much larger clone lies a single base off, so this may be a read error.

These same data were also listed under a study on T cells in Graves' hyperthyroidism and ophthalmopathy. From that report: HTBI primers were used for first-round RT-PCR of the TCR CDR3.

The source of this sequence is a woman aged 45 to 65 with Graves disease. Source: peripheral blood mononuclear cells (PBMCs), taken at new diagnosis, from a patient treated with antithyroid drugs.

The CDR3 DNA reads as TGCGCCAGCGGGGATCGGGGAGATGGCACAGATACGCAGTATTTT. The encoded protein is CASGDRGDGTDTQYF. The rearrangement joins TRBV5-1 to TRBJ2-3; possible D gene TRBD2, 5 bases. V lost 7 bases to trimming and J lost 1 base, with 16 bases between them. The V gene's germline CDR1 is SGHRS and CDR2 YFSETQ. This CDR3 spans 15 amino acids.